This T cell receptor (beta chain) stems from a study of molecular identifiers for immune sequencing clone quantification. TCRdb re-derived calls from the PCR reads in MiXCR, one entry per CDR3 protein. The data show 80,000 to 95,000 distinct CDR3 sequences, 19% seen once. Trimming pared 2 bases from V and 6 bases from J, leaving 16 bases between. This CDR3 comprises 15 residues. Germline V gene lookup returns CDR1 WSHSY and CDR2 SAAADI. Many counts were recorded for this clonotype. Input material: naive CD8+ T cells from blood, with Jurkat cell RNA spiked in. As for subset: FACS-sorted CD8+CD4-CCR7+CD45RA+ naive T cells. The chain is built from TRBV10-2 and TRBJ1-1, with D unresolved. The receptor was derived from a human donor in good health. Some libraries in this study had Jurkat cell RNA spiked in. For the CDR3, the DNA is TGCGCCAGCAGTGAGGGGGTGCTGGGCACTGCTGAAGCTTTCTTT. Its protein is CASSEGVLGTAEAFF.